In this sample, the clone carrying this T cell receptor (beta chain) turned up a few times. These data come from a study of blood T cell repertoires in COVID-19. The wider study: Acute and convalescent COVID-19 specimens originated in the United States, Italy and Spain. T cells, B-cell-depleted T cells, or PBMCs provided the cDNA or gDNA that served as material.

Germline V gene data show CDR1 as SGHKS and CDR2 as YYEKEE (reference sequence). Trimming shortened V by 4 bases and J by 2 bases, and 16 bases separated the two germline ends. CDR3 length: 16 amino acids. In the study's own analysis: Reference gene primer amplification in the assay estimated nucleated cell counts. Libraries were prepared by immunoSEQ multiplex PCR; TCRdb keeps only in-frame clonotypes and omits some of them. That table gives V, J and clone size, and the DNA gave D and trimming. The sample lists roughly 180,000 clones, 86% occurring once. This chain links TRBV5-5 with TRBJ1-3, with D possibly being TRBD1 (6 bases). This TCR was sampled from a man between 65 and 79 years old with active or convalescent COVID-19. Sequences were obtained from peripheral blood. This CDR3 reads CASSDYRERTGNTIYF. The CDR3 DNA sequence: TGTGCCAGCAGCGACTACAGGGAAAGGACTGGAAACACCATATATTTT.